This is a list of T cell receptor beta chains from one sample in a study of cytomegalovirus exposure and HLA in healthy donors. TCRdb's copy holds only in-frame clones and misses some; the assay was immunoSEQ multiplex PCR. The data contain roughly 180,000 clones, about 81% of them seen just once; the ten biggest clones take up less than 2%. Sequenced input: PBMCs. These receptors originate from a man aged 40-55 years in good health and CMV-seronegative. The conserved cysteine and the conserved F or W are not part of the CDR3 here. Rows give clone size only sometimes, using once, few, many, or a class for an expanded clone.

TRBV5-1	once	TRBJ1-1	ASSVTGNTFAEAF
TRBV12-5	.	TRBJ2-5	ASGLSQGRGETQY
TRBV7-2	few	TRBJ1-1	ASSPDRGWTEAF
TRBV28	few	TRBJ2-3	ASSLSSDTQY
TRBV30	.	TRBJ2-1	ACPRRGGVHNEQF
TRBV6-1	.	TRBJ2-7	ASSVTSGGLANEQY
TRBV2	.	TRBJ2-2	ASSEGAGPNTGELF
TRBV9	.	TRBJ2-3	ASSVSTSRADTQY
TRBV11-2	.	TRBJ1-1	ASSLERKAF
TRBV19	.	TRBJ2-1	ASSRGAYNEQF
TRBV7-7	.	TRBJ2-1	ASSPGQGGYNEQF
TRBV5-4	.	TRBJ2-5	ASSGGRGGRETQY
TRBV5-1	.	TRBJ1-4	ASSPATNEKLF
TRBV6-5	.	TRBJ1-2	ASSYSRGFGYT
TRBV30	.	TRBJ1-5	AWSYYSNQPQH
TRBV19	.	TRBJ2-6	ASSITDSGANVLT